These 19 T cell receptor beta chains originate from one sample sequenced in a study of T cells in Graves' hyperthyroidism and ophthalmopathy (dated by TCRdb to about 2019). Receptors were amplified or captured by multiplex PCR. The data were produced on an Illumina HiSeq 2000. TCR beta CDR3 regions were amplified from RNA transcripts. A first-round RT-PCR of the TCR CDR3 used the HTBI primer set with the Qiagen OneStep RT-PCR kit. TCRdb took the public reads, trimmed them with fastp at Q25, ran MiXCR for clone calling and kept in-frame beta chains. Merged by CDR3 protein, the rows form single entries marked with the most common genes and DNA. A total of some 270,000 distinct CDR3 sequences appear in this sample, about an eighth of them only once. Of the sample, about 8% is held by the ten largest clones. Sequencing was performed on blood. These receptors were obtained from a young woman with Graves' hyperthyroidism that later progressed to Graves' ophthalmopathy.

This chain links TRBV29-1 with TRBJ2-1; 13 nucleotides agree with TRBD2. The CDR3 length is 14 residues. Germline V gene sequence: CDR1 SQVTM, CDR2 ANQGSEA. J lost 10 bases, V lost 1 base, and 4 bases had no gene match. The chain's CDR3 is CSVEGTSGSKEQFF. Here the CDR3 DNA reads TGCAGCGTTGAAGGGACTAGCGGGAGTAAAGAGCAGTTCTTC.

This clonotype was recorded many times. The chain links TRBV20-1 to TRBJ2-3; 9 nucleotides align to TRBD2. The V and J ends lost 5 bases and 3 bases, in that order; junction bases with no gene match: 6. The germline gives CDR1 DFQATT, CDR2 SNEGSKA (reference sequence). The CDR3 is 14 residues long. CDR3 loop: CSAGAGGSTDTQYF. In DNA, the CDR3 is TGCAGTGCTGGAGCGGGAGGTTCTACAGATACGCAGTATTTT.

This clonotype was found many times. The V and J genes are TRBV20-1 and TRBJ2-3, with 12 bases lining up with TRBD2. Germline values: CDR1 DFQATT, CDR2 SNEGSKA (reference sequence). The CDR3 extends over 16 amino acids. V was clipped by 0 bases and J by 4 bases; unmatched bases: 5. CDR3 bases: TGCAGTGCTAGAGATCGGGCTAGCGGGAGGGCAGATACGCAGTATTTT. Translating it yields CSARDRASGRADTQYF.

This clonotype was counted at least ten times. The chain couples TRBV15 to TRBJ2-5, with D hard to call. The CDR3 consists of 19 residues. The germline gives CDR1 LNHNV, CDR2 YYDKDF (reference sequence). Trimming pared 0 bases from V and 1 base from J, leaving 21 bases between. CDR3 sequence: CATSRDRIRAQSLQETQYF. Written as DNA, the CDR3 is TGTGCCACCAGCAGAGATCGGATTCGGGCACAATCCCTCCAAGAGACCCAGTACTTC. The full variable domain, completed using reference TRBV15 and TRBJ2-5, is DAMVIQNPRYQVTQFGKPVTLSCSQTLNHNVMYWYQQKSSQAPKLLFHYYDKDFNNEADTPDNFQSRRPNTSFCFLDIRSPGLGDTAMYLCATSRDRIRAQSLQETQYFGPGTRLLVL.

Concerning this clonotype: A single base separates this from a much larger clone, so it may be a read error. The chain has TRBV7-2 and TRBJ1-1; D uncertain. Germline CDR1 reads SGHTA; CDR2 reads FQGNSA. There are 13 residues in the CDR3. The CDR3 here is CASSLYLNTEALF. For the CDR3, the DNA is TGTGCCAGCAGCTTATATTTGAACACTGAAGCTCTCTTT.

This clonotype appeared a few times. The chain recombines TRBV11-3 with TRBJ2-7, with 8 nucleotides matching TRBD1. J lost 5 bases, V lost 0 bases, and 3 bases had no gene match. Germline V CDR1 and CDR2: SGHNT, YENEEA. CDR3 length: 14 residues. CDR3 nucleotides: TGTGCCAGCAGCTTAGATGGGACAGGCCACGAGCAGTACTTC. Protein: CASSLDGTGHEQYF.

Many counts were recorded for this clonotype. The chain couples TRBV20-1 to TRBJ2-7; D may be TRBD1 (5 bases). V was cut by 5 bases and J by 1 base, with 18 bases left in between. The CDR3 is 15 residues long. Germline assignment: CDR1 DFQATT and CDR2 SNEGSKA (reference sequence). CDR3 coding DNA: TGCAGTGCTGAACAGGCGCGCGAGACTTCCTACGAGCAGTACTTC. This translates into CSAEQARETSYEQYF.

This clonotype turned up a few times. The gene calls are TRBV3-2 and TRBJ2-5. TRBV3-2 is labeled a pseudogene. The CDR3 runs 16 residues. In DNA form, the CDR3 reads TGTGCCAGCAGCCAAGATGAAAGTGGATCCAGCGAGACCCAGTACTTC. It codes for CASSQDESGSSETQYF.

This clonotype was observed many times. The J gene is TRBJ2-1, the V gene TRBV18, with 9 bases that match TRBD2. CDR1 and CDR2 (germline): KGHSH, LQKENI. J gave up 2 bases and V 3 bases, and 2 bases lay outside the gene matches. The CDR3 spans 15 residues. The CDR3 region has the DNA TGTGCCAGCTCACCTACTAGCGGGCCCTACAATGAGCAGTTCTTC. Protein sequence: CASSPTSGPYNEQFF. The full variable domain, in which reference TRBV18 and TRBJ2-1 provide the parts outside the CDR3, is NAGVMQNPRHLVRRRGQEARLRCSPMKGHSHVYWYRQLPEEGLKFMVYLQKENIIDESGMPKERFSAEFPKEGPSILRIQQVVRGDSAAYFCASSPTSGPYNEQFFGPGTRLTVL.

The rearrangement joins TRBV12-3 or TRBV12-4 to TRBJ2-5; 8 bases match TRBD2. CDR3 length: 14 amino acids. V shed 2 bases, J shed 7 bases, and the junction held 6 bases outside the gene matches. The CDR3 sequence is CASSLTTSGGTQYF. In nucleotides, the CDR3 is TGTGCCAGCAGTTTAACCACTAGCGGAGGGACCCAGTACTTC.

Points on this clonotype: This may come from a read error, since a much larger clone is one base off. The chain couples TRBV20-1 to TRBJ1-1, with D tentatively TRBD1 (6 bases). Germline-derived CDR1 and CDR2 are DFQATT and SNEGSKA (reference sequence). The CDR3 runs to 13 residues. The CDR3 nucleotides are TGCAGTGCTACCAGGGGAGGCAGCACTGAAGCTTCCTTT. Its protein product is CSATRGGSTEASF.

Written as DNA, the CDR3 is TGCGCCAGCAGCCAGGATGAGTACAATGAGCAGTTCTTC. Amino acid sequence: CASSQDEYNEQFF. This chain connects TRBV4-3 to TRBJ2-1; no reliable D call. V was cut by 3 bases and J by 4 bases, with 7 bases left in between. This CDR3 has 13 residues. The germline V gene has CDR1 LGHNA and CDR2 YSLEER.

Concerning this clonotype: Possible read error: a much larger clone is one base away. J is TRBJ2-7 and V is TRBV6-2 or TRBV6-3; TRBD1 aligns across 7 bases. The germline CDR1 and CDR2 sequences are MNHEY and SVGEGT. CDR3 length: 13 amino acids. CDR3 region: CASSHDRAYEKYF. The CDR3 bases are TGTGCCAGCAGTCACGACAGGGCCTACGAGAAGTACTTC.

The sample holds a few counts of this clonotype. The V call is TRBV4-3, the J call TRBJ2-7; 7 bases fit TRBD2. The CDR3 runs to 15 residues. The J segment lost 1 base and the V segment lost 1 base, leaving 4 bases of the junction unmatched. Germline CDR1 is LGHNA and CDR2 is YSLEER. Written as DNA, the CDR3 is TGCGCCAGCAGCCAAGGGGAGGGAGGGTCCTACGAGCAGTACTTC. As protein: CASSQGEGGSYEQYF.

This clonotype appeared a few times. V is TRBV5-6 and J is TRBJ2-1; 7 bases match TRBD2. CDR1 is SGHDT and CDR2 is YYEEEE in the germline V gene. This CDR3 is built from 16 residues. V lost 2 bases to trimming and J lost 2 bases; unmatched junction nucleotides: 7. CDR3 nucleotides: TGTGCCAGCAGCTTTATTGCGGGAGAGGCCTACAATGAGCAGTTCTTC. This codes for CASSFIAGEAYNEQFF.

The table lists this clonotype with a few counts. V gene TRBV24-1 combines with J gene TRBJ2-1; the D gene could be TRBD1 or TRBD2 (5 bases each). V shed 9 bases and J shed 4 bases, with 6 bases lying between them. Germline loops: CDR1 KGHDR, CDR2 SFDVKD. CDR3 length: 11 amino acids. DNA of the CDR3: TGTGCCACCGGGGGATACAATGAGCAGTTCTTC. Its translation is CATGGYNEQFF.

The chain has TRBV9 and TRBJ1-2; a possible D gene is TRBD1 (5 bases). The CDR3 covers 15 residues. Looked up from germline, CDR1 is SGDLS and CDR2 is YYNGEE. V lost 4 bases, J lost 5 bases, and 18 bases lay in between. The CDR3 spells CASSLGGGELYGYTF. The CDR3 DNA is TGTGCCAGCAGCCTCGGGGGGGGGGAGCTTTATGGCTACACCTTC.

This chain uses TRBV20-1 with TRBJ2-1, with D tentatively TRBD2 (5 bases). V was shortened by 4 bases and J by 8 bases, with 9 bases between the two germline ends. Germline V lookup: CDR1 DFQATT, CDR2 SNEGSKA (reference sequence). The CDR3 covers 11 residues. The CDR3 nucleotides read TGCAGTGCTAAAGGTAGCGATGAGCAGTTCTTC. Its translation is CSAKGSDEQFF.

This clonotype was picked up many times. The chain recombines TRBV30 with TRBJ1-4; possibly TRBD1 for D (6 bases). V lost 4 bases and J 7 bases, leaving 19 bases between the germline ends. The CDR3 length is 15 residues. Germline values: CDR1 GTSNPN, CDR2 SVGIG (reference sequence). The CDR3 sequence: CAWIPLAGGGEKLFF. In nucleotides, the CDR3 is TGTGCCTGGATACCTCTCGCCGGGGGCGGTGAAAAACTGTTTTTT.